This T cell receptor beta chain was sequenced during a study of neurological immune-mediated disorders. Notes on the study in general: Private repertoires in all groups were suggested, as expanded clones shared no CDR3 amino acid sequences across subjects.

Germline assignment: CDR1 SGHTA and CDR2 FQGTGA. This CDR3 has 15 amino acids. V lost 5 bases to trimming and J lost 2 bases, with 14 bases between them. There were 1 million CD4+ or CD8+ T cells used in the sorted libraries. This clonotype was found many times. Its target is unknown. 5'RACE employing 10-nucleotide random UMIs yielded the cDNA. TCRdb redid the calling of the 5' RACE reads with MiXCR, one entry per CDR3 protein. This sample yields around 13,000 distinct CDR3 sequences, of which 6.5% to 8% are seen a single time; approximately 25% belongs to the top ten. The gene calls are TRBV7-3 and TRBJ2-3; tentative D call: TRBD2 (6 bases). Sequences were obtained from CD8+ T cells from blood. The TCR was taken from a woman aged 40 to 50 in good health. CDR3 coding DNA: TGTGCCAGCAGCCCGGTTGGGGGACTCACAGATACGCAGTATTTT. Translating gives CASSPVGGLTDTQYF.